There are a few counts of the clone carrying this T cell receptor (beta chain). This CDR3 is built from 13 residues. Trimming stripped 1 base from V and 0 bases from J, with 3 bases between. The germline CDR1 and CDR2 sequences are SNHLY and FYNNEI. After extraction with the RNeasy kit, about 0.5 to 1 ug of the RNA was reverse transcribed using random hexamers. Coverage of TCR beta CDR3 amplification by immunoSEQ multiplex PCR extended to 54 Vbeta and 13 Jbeta. TCRdb redid the calling of the immunoSEQ multiplex PCR reads with MiXCR, one entry per CDR3 protein. The repertoire has 250,000 to 300,000 distinct CDR3 sequences, around 91% of them found once; the top ten carry less than 0.2%. This entry belongs to a study of CD8 T cells in Susac syndrome.

The material sequenced was CD8+ T cells from PBMCs. The TCR was taken from a human donor with multiple sclerosis. This chain links TRBV2 with TRBJ1-1; no definite D call. In DNA form, the CDR3 reads TGTGCCAGCAGTGAAGTCCTGAACACTGAAGCTTTCTTT. Translation gives CASSEVLNTEAFF.